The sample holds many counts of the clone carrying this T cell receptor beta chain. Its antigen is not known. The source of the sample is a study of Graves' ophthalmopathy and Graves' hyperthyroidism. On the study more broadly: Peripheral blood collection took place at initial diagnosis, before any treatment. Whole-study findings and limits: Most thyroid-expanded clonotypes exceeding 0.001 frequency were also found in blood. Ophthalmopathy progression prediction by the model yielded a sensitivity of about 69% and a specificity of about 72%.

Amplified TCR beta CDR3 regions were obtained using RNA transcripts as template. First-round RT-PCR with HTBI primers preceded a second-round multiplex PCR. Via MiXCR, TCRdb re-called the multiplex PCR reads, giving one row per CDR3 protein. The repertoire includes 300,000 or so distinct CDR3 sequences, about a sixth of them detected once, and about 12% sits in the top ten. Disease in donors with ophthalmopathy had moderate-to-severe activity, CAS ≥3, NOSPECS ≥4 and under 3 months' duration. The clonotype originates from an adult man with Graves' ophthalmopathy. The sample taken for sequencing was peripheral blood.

CDR3: CASSVGPGTPSYEQYF. DNA for the CDR3: TGCGCCAGCAGCGTCGGACCAGGGACCCCTTCCTACGAGCAGTACTTC. This rearrangement joins TRBV5-1 to TRBJ2-7; the D gene could be TRBD1 or TRBD2 (5 bases each). This CDR3 is built from 16 residues. Germline assignment: CDR1 SGHRS and CDR2 YFSETQ. Trimming removed 4 bases at V and 1 base at J, with 18 bases between. Filled out from reference TRBV5-1 and TRBJ2-7, the complete variable domain reads KAGVTQTPRYLIKTRGQQVTLSCSPISGHRSVSWYQQTPGQGLQFLFEYFSETQRNKGNFPGRFSGRQFSNSRSEMNVSTLELGDSALYLCASSVGPGTPSYEQYFGPGTRLTVT.